The T cell receptor beta chain described here comes from a study of cytomegalovirus exposure and HLA in healthy donors. Study-wide findings and caveats: In vitro confirmation showed three CMV-associated chains to be CMV antigen specific. CMV serostatus was the sole immune exposure data available. Reported findings show TCR beta sequences accurately forecast HLA-A and HLA-B alleles in most subjects. For presence/absence analyses, sequencing depth was assumed to be roughly uniform across donors.

The PCR ran on 60 Vbeta and 13 Jbeta primers. The repertoire was sequenced with immunoSEQ multiplex PCR; TCRdb's copy has only in-frame clones and lacks some. The table shows under 200,000 clones, with about four fifths occurring only once. About this clone itself: As yet, its antigen is unknown.

J was trimmed by 4 bases and V by 4 bases; bases with no gene match: 3. Germline values: CDR1 MNHNS, CDR2 SASEGT. CDR3 length: 13 amino acids. Material: PBMCs. This sequence was found in a woman aged 25 to 39 in good health and CMV-seropositive. V gene TRBV6-1 combines with J gene TRBJ1-2; TRBD1 matches at 7 bases. This CDR3 is CASSAQGVYGYTF. The DNA of the CDR3 is TGTGCCAGCAGTGCCCAGGGGGTCTATGGCTACACCTTC.